The rows below give T cell receptor beta chains drawn from one sample of a study of shared clonotypes between healthy human individuals. Method: immunoSEQ multiplex PCR; TCRdb's copy keeps in-frame clones and lacks some. This table has about a million clones, approximately 75% appearing once. The sequencing input was memory CD4+ T cells from PBMCs. The source of these receptors is a man aged 18 to 35 in good health. Some clones in this sample may be carry-over from other donors' samples. The CDR3 runs from the conserved cysteine through the conserved F or W. The D gene is left open where the match is weak. Some rows have no size entry. The others give once, few or many, or a class for an expanded clone.

clone_size j_call d_call v_call cdr3_nt cdr3_aa
- TRBJ2-3 TRBD2 TRBV6-1 TGTGCCAGTAGACTAGCGGGAGCGACAGATACGCAGTATTTT CASRLAGATDTQYF
- TRBJ2-7 TRBD1 TRBV2 TGTGCCAGCAACCCTCGACAGGGTTCCTACGAGCAGTACTTC CASNPRQGSYEQYF
- TRBJ1-1 - TRBV19 TGTGCCAGTAGTGTAACAGGGACTGAAGCTTTCTTT CASSVTGTEAFF
- TRBJ1-2 - TRBV28 TGTGCCAGCTTCGTTTTGGGACCCACTGGGGGGGGCTACACCTTC CASFVLGPTGGGYTF
- TRBJ1-5 TRBD1 TRBV27 TGTGCCAGCAGTTCCCGGACAGGGGGCACAAGGCAGCCCCAGCATTTT CASSSRTGGTRQPQHF
- TRBJ1-2 - TRBV27 TGTGCCAGCACCTCGGAGGAGGGGGGCTACACCTTC CASTSEEGGYTF
- TRBJ2-5 TRBD1 TRBV19 TGTGCCAGTAGTAGCCCCCTACAGGGGAAGGAGACCCAGTACTTC CASSSPLQGKETQYF
few TRBJ1-4 - TRBV6-1 TGTGCCAGCAGGCGCAGCTATAATGAAAAACTGTTTTTT CASRRSYNEKLFF
- TRBJ2-3 TRBD2 TRBV30 TGTGCCTCCTCAGGACTAGCGGGAGCCCAGCCGCAGTATTTT CASSGLAGAQPQYF
- TRBJ2-2 TRBD2 TRBV29-1 TGCAGCGTTCGGGGACTAACAAACACCGGGGAGCTGTTTTTT CSVRGLTNTGELFF
- TRBJ1-1 - TRBV29-1 TGCAGCGTTGCCGCGGGATGGGCTGAAGCTTTCTTT CSVAAGWAEAFF
once TRBJ2-1 TRBD2 TRBV5-1 TGCGCCAGCAGCTTTACCGGGACTAGCGGTGCTGGTTGGCAGTTCTTC CASSFTGTSGAGWQFF
few TRBJ1-2 - TRBV4-1 TGCGCCAGCAGCCACGAGGCGGGGCGTCACTATGGCTACACCTTC CASSHEAGRHYGYTF
- TRBJ1-2 - TRBV6-5 TGTGCCAGCAGTTATAAAGCAGGAGTGGGCTACACCTTC CASSYKAGVGYTF
- TRBJ1-5 - TRBV19 TGTGCCAGTACTGCCCGGGTAGGCCAGCCCCAGCATTTT CASTARVGQPQHF
- TRBJ2-2 - TRBV9 TGTGCCAGCAGCGTAGACCTAGCTATAGGGGAGCTGTTTTTT CASSVDLAIGELFF
few TRBJ1-2 - TRBV9 TGTGCCAGCAGCGTAGATTCCGCGGGGCTCTCTATGGGCTACACCTTC CASSVDSAGLSMGYTF
- TRBJ1-2 - TRBV20-1 TGCAGTGCTAGCCCTAACTATGGCTACACCTTC CSASPNYGYTF